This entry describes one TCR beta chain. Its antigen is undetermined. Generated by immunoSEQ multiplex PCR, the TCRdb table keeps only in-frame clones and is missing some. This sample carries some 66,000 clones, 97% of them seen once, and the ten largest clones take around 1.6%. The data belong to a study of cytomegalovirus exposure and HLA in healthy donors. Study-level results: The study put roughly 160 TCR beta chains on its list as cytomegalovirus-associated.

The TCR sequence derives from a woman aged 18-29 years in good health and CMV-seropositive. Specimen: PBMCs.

CDR3 in DNA: TGTGCCATCAGTAGGGGAGGGCAGGGGACCCCCTACGAGCAGTACTTC. Translated, it gives CAISRGGQGTPYEQYF. The V gene is TRBV10-3, the J gene TRBJ2-7; D is possibly TRBD2 (7 bases). CDR3 length: 16 residues. V was cut by 5 bases and J by 2 bases, with 19 bases left in between. Germline CDR1 reads ENHRY; CDR2 reads SYGVKD.